Listed below are T cell receptor beta chains from one sample, sequenced in a study of cytomegalovirus exposure and HLA in healthy donors. Using immunoSEQ multiplex PCR, the repertoire was profiled, and TCRdb retains in-frame clones only, with some absent. The repertoire holds more than 150,000 clones, about 80% seen once, with under 0.85% in the top ten. Material: PBMCs. The receptors originated from a boy younger than 18 in good health and CMV-seronegative. The CDR3 runs from the conserved cysteine through the conserved F or W. The order of the fields is D gene, CDR3 length, clone size, J gene, V gene, CDR3 DNA, CDR3 protein. A D gene is named only where the DNA matches it firmly. Some rows have no size entry. The others give once, few or many, or a class for an expanded clone.

d_gene: NA; len: 14; abundance: NA; j_gene: TRBJ2-2; v_gene: TRBV9; CDR3nt: TGTGCCAGCAGCTTCTACGACTCCACCGGGGAGCTGTTTTTT; CDR3aa: CASSFYDSTGELFF
d_gene: TRBD2; len: 17; abundance: NA; j_gene: TRBJ2-5; v_gene: TRBV7-6; CDR3nt: TGTGCCAGCAGCCCCACGAAGCGAGCGGGGCCCCAAGAGACCCAGTACTTC; CDR3aa: CASSPTKRAGPQETQYF
d_gene: TRBD2; len: 15; abundance: NA; j_gene: TRBJ2-3; v_gene: TRBV5-4; CDR3nt: TGTGCCAGCAGCCCTAGCGGGAGGGCCCCAGGCACGCAGTATTTT; CDR3aa: CASSPSGRAPGTQYF
d_gene: NA; len: 15; abundance: NA; j_gene: TRBJ1-1; v_gene: TRBV19; CDR3nt: TGTGCCAGTAGTATTTCGTCGGTACTGAACACTGAAGCTTTCTTT; CDR3aa: CASSISSVLNTEAFF
d_gene: TRBD2; len: 16; abundance: NA; j_gene: TRBJ2-5; v_gene: TRBV11-2; CDR3nt: TGTGCCAGCAGCTTGTGGACTAGTTATGGGGAAGAGACCCAGTACTTC; CDR3aa: CASSLWTSYGEETQYF
d_gene: NA; len: 15; abundance: NA; j_gene: TRBJ1-1; v_gene: TRBV30; CDR3nt: TGTGCCTGGAAACACACCGGGGGGTTGAACACTGAAGCTTTCTTT; CDR3aa: CAWKHTGGLNTEAFF
d_gene: TRBD1; len: 15; abundance: NA; j_gene: TRBJ1-2; v_gene: TRBV9; CDR3nt: TGTGCCAGCAGCTCCGGCCCGGACAGGGGGTATGGCTACACCTTC; CDR3aa: CASSSGPDRGYGYTF
d_gene: TRBD1; len: 13; abundance: NA; j_gene: TRBJ1-2; v_gene: TRBV29-1; CDR3nt: TGCAGCGGGACCGGGACAGGGGGCGCGGGCTACACCTTC; CDR3aa: CSGTGTGGAGYTF
d_gene: NA; len: 14; abundance: few; j_gene: TRBJ2-7; v_gene: TRBV6-1; CDR3nt: TGTGCCAGCAGTGACCAGGGGTTCGCCTACGAGCAGTACTTC; CDR3aa: CASSDQGFAYEQYF
d_gene: NA; len: 14; abundance: few; j_gene: TRBJ1-1; v_gene: TRBV4-3; CDR3nt: TGCGCCAGCAGCCAAGTCGGGGAAGTCACTGAAGCTTTCTTT; CDR3aa: CASSQVGEVTEAFF
d_gene: NA; len: 17; abundance: NA; j_gene: TRBJ1-6; v_gene: TRBV5-4; CDR3nt: TGTGCCAGCAGCTTGGAAAAGAGTATTTTAGATAATTCACCCCTCCACTTT; CDR3aa: CASSLEKSILDNSPLHF
d_gene: NA; len: 17; abundance: NA; j_gene: TRBJ2-3; v_gene: TRBV5-6; CDR3nt: TGTGCCAGCAGCTTGGGAGTAGAAGCGGGCAACACAGATACGCAGTATTTT; CDR3aa: CASSLGVEAGNTDTQYF
d_gene: NA; len: 13; abundance: NA; j_gene: TRBJ2-7; v_gene: TRBV7-3; CDR3nt: TGTGCCAGCAGCCCCGACAGTTCCTACGAGCAGTACTTC; CDR3aa: CASSPDSSYEQYF
d_gene: TRBD1; len: 17; abundance: few; j_gene: TRBJ1-1; v_gene: TRBV19; CDR3nt: TGTGCCAGTAGCCATCCCGGACAGGGGGCCTCGAACACTGAAGCTTTCTTT; CDR3aa: CASSHPGQGASNTEAFF
d_gene: NA; len: 13; abundance: NA; j_gene: TRBJ2-2; v_gene: TRBV10-2; CDR3nt: TGCGCCAGCAGTGCCCCGGGAACCGGGGAGCTGTTTTTT; CDR3aa: CASSAPGTGELFF
d_gene: NA; len: 13; abundance: NA; j_gene: TRBJ1-1; v_gene: TRBV6-1; CDR3nt: TGTGCCAGCAGTGATAACTGGAACACTGAAGCTTTCTTT; CDR3aa: CASSDNWNTEAFF
d_gene: NA; len: 13; abundance: NA; j_gene: TRBJ2-7; v_gene: TRBV19; CDR3nt: TGTGCCAGTAGTTTCGGGTCCACCTACGAGCAGTACTTC; CDR3aa: CASSFGSTYEQYF
d_gene: TRBD1; len: 15; abundance: NA; j_gene: TRBJ2-7; v_gene: TRBV5-5; CDR3nt: TGTGCCAGCAGCTTAGGACAGGGGGCGCGTAGCGAGCAGTACTTC; CDR3aa: CASSLGQGARSEQYF
d_gene: TRBD1; len: 16; abundance: NA; j_gene: TRBJ2-7; v_gene: TRBV19; CDR3nt: TGTGCCAGTAGTATAGCTGGGACAGGGGGTTCGAGGGAGCAGTACTTC; CDR3aa: CASSIAGTGGSREQYF
d_gene: TRBD1; len: 15; abundance: NA; j_gene: TRBJ1-4; v_gene: TRBV6-5; CDR3nt: TGTGCCAGCAGACCTACAGGGGCAACTAATGAAAAACTGTTTTTT; CDR3aa: CASRPTGATNEKLFF
d_gene: NA; len: 14; abundance: NA; j_gene: TRBJ1-1; v_gene: TRBV11-3; CDR3nt: TGTGCCAGCAGCTTAGTTCTAGGGAACACTGAAGCTTTCTTT; CDR3aa: CASSLVLGNTEAFF
d_gene: NA; len: 14; abundance: NA; j_gene: TRBJ1-2; v_gene: TRBV5-1; CDR3nt: TGCGCCAGCAGCTTGGTGGTCCCGGGTTATGGCTACACCTTC; CDR3aa: CASSLVVPGYGYTF
d_gene: TRBD1; len: 15; abundance: NA; j_gene: TRBJ2-1; v_gene: TRBV10-2; CDR3nt: TGCGCCAGCAGAATAGCCGGGACAGGGGCCAATGAGCAGTTCTTC; CDR3aa: CASRIAGTGANEQFF
d_gene: NA; len: 15; abundance: NA; j_gene: TRBJ2-1; v_gene: TRBV4-1; CDR3nt: TGCGCCAGCAGGCTCCACGAGACAGCCTACAATGAGCAGTTCTTC; CDR3aa: CASRLHETAYNEQFF
d_gene: NA; len: 14; abundance: NA; j_gene: TRBJ1-2; v_gene: TRBV9; CDR3nt: TGTGCCAGCAGCGGATATGACAGCCGCTATGGCTACACCTTC; CDR3aa: CASSGYDSRYGYTF
d_gene: TRBD2; len: 16; abundance: NA; j_gene: TRBJ2-4; v_gene: TRBV25-1; CDR3nt: TGTGCCAGCACCGCCGGGGAGGGGCGAGGCAAAAACATTCAGTACTTC; CDR3aa: CASTAGEGRGKNIQYF
d_gene: TRBD2; len: 16; abundance: NA; j_gene: TRBJ2-3; v_gene: TRBV25-1; CDR3nt: TGTGCCAGCAGTGAATATGGCGGGGGGCGAGGAGATACGCAGTATTTT; CDR3aa: CASSEYGGGRGDTQYF